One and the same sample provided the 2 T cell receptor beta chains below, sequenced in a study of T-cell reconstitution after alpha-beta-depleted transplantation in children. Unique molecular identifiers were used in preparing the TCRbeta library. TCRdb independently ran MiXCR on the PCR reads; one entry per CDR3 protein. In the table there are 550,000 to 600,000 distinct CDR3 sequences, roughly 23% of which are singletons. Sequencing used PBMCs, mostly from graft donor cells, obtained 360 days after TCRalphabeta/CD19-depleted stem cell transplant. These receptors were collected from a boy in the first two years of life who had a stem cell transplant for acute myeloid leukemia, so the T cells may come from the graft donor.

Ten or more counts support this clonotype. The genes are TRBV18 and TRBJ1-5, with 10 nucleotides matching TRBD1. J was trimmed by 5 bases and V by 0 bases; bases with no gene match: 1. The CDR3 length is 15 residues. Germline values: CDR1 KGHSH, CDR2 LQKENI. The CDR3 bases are TGTGCCAGCTCACCACCCGGACAGGGGGATCAGCCCCAGCATTTT. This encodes CASSPPGQGDQPQHF.

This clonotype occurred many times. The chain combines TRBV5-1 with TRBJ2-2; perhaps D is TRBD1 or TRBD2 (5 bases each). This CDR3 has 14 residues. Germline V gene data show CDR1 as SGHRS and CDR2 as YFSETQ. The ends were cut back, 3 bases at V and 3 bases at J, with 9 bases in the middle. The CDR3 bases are TGCGCCAGCAGCTCACGAGGGGACACCGGGGAGCTGTTTTTT. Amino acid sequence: CASSSRGDTGELFF.